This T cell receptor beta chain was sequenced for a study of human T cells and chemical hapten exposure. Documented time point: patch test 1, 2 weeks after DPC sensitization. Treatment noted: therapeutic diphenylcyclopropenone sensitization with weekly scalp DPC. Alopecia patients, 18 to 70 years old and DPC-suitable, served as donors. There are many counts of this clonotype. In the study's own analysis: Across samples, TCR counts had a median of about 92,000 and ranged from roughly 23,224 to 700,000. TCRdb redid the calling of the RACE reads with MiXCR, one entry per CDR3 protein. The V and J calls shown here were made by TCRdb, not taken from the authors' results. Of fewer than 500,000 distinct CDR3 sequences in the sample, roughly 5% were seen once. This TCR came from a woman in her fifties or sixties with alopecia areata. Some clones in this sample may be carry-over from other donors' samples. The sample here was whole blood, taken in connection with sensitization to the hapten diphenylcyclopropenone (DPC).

CDR3 residues: CASSVGDSPMNTEAFF. In DNA, the CDR3 is TGTGCCAGCAGCGTAGGAGACAGCCCTATGAACACTGAAGCTTTCTTT. V usage is TRBV9 and J usage is TRBJ1-1, with D possibly matching TRBD1 (5 bases). CDR3 length: 16 amino acids. Trimming took off 0 bases at V and 0 bases at J, with 12 bases between the two ends. Germline V gives CDR1 SGDLS, CDR2 YYNGEE.